A single sample is the source of the 21 T cell receptor beta chains below, sequenced in a study of blood T cells in healthy people across ages. Primers used in a second PCR of roughly 7 to 12 cycles were a sample-barcoded 5' primer and a J-beta primer mix. A single record per CDR3 protein comes from TCRdb applying MiXCR to the 5' RACE reads. The sample carries roughly 800,000 distinct CDR3 sequences, just under 25% recorded once. This same sample was also taken into another study, of T cells of mothers and their children.

Input material: blood. The origin of the receptors is a boy between 10 and 17 years old in good health.

The gene calls are TRBV10-3 and TRBJ1-5; maybe TRBD1 (6 bases). The CDR3 runs to 16 residues. Germline V gene lookup returns CDR1 ENHRY and CDR2 SYGVKD. Trimming stripped 3 bases from V and 2 bases from J, with 14 bases between. This CDR3 is CAISDLSPGGNQPQHF. In DNA, the CDR3 is TGTGCCATCAGTGATCTATCCCCAGGGGGCAATCAGCCCCAGCATTTT.

The sample holds a few counts of this clonotype. The J gene is TRBJ2-5, the V gene TRBV29-1; D unclear. V gave up 5 bases and J gave up 0 bases, with 13 bases separating them. In germline, CDR1 is SQVTM, CDR2 ANQGSEA. The CDR3 covers 14 residues. DNA of the CDR3: TGCAGCGTTATATGGGTTGGGCACCAAGAGACCCAGTACTTC. This encodes CSVIWVGHQETQYF.

The chain is built from TRBV7-8 and TRBJ2-4; 9 bases agree with TRBD1. This CDR3 is 18 amino acids long. The germline V gene has CDR1 SGHVS and CDR2 FQNEAQ. V shed 4 bases, J shed 6 bases, and the junction held 16 bases outside the gene matches. The CDR3 nucleotides read TGTGCCAGCAGCTCCCCGAGGGGGGGACAGGGAAACTTAAACATTCAGTACTTC. It codes for CASSSPRGGQGNLNIQYF.

V usage is TRBV5-1 and J usage is TRBJ1-1; 9 bases are shared with TRBD1. The V gene end was trimmed by 5 bases and the J gene end by 11 bases; junction bases not matched to a gene: 4. Germline V gene sequence: CDR1 SGHRS, CDR2 YFSETQ. CDR3 size: 11 residues. CDR3 DNA: TGCGCCAGCAGGGGGACAGGGTGGGCTTTCTTT. Its protein is CASRGTGWAFF.

This clonotype has a count of ten or more. The chain is built from TRBV12-3 or TRBV12-4 and TRBJ1-1, with 9 bases matching TRBD1. CDR3 size: 16 residues. V trimming: 6 bases; J trimming: 1 base; junction bases outside the gene matches: 9. The CDR3 DNA is TGTGCCAGCAGACCCGGGACAGGGTGGACGAACACTGAAGCTTTCTTT. Translation gives CASRPGTGWTNTEAFF.

The V and J genes are TRBV20-1 and TRBJ1-1; no reliable D call. The CDR3 contains 14 residues. Germline CDR1 and CDR2: DFQATT and SNEGSKA (reference sequence). The V and J ends lost 1 base and 7 bases respectively, with 16 bases between them. The CDR3 region is CSARAGQSAREAFF. CDR3 in DNA: TGCAGTGCTAGAGCCGGGCAGTCGGCCCGTGAAGCTTTCTTT.

Regarding this clonotype: An end of the junction does not agree with germline; a read error may underlie this. The chain couples TRBV2 to TRBJ2-4; TRBD1 agrees at 9 bases. Germline V lookup: CDR1 SNHLY, CDR2 FYNNEI. The CDR3 totals 14 residues. In DNA form, the CDR3 reads TGTGCCAGCAGCGAAGACAGGGGGGCAGACATTCAGTACTTC. This gives the protein CASSEDRGADIQYF.

In this sample, this clonotype turned up a few times. The chain uses TRBV7-9 and TRBJ2-5, with unresolved D. Trimming removed 1 base from V and 6 bases from J, with 6 bases in between. Germline V gene sequence: CDR1 SEHNR, CDR2 FQNEAQ (reference sequence). CDR3 length equals 12 residues. DNA for the CDR3: TGTGCCAGCAGCTTAGGGGTGAAGACCCAGTACTTC. Its translation is CASSLGVKTQYF.

The chain uses TRBV12-3 or TRBV12-4 and TRBJ1-4; D remains ambiguous. Trimming took 3 bases from V and 5 from J, leaving 7 bases between them. CDR3 size: 13 residues. In DNA, the CDR3 is TGTGCCAGCAGTTTTGCAGAAAATGAAAAACTGTTTTTT. Translated, it gives CASSFAENEKLFF.

A few counts support this clonotype. The rearrangement uses TRBV9 and TRBJ2-1; 9 bases match TRBD1. TRBJ2-7 matches the DNA end more closely, so the J call is doubtful. Germline assignment: CDR1 SGDLS and CDR2 YYNGEE. The CDR3 is 13 amino acids. Here the CDR3 DNA reads TGTGCCAGCTCCGGGACAGGGTTGTACGAGCAGTACTTC. The encoded protein is CASSGTGLYEQYF.

This clonotype was seen a handful of times. The chain joins TRBV6-5 to TRBJ2-7; D is uncertain. Trimming took off 0 bases at V and 9 bases at J, with 12 bases between the two ends. Germline CDR1 reads MNHEY; CDR2 reads SVGAGI. This CDR3 is built from 13 residues. CDR3 protein: CASSYSSTLLQYF. The CDR3 bases are TGTGCCAGCAGTTACTCCTCCACGCTTCTGCAGTACTTC.

This clonotype was observed a handful of times. The chain combines TRBV20-1 with TRBJ2-5; 9 bases fit TRBD2. Germline-derived CDR1 and CDR2 are DFQATT and SNEGSKA (reference sequence). The CDR3 length is 15 residues. V trimming: 0 bases; J trimming: 5 bases; junction bases outside the gene matches: 7. The CDR3 region has the DNA TGCAGTGCTAGAGATGGCGGGAGGGCCAGGGAGACCCAGTACTTC. This codes for CSARDGGRARETQYF.

The J gene is TRBJ2-7, the V gene TRBV9; tentative D call: TRBD2 (6 bases). The germline V gene has CDR1 SGDLS and CDR2 YYNGEE. The ends were cut back, 3 bases at V and 7 bases at J, with 14 bases in the middle. This CDR3 has 13 residues. The CDR3 nucleotides are TGTGCCAGCAGCGCGGATGGTAGCGGTGAGCAGTACTTC. Translation: CASSADGSGEQYF.

V gene TRBV7-9 combines with J gene TRBJ2-5; 7 nucleotides match TRBD2. The CDR3 is 12 amino acids. V trimming: 7 bases; J trimming: 5 bases; junction bases outside the gene matches: 4. Germline lookup yields CDR1 SEHNR and CDR2 FQNEAQ (reference sequence). The CDR3 spells CASTREVETQYF. The DNA of the CDR3 is TGTGCCAGCACCCGGGAGGTGGAGACCCAGTACTTC.

The chain has TRBV20-1 and TRBJ2-5; weak D call: TRBD1 (5 bases). TRBJ2-7 matches the DNA end more closely, so the J call is doubtful. Germline CDR1 reads DFQATT; CDR2 reads SNEGSKA (reference sequence). The CDR3 loop spans 13 amino acids. This CDR3 reads CSALRVTWDEQYF. The CDR3 DNA follows: TGCAGTGCCCTCAGGGTGACCTGGGACGAGCAGTACTTC.

This sequence joins TRBV28 and TRBJ2-7; D is ambiguous. Trimming left V 7 bases short and J 0 bases short, with 19 bases between. Germline assignment: CDR1 MDHEN and CDR2 SYDVKM. The length of the CDR3 is 16 residues. The CDR3 DNA follows: TGTGCCAGCACCCCGGGCACGGCCACGAGCTCCTACGAGCAGTACTTC. This sequence encodes CASTPGTATSSYEQYF.

The table lists this clonotype with a few counts. The V call is TRBV7-2, the J call TRBJ1-3, with 7 nucleotides matching TRBD1. Trimming removed 5 bases from V and 4 bases from J; junction bases left unmatched: 11. The CDR3 runs to 16 residues. Germline CDR1 SGHTA, CDR2 FQGNSA. CDR3 in DNA: TGTGCCAGCAGCATTCAGACAGGGACGGGGGGAAACACCATATATTTT. Amino acid sequence: CASSIQTGTGGNTIYF.

The V and J genes are TRBV12-3 or TRBV12-4 and TRBJ2-7; no clear D gene. There are 12 residues in the CDR3. Trimming pared 6 bases from V and 6 bases from J, leaving 12 bases between. This CDR3 reads CASSPHPVEQYF. In nucleotides, the CDR3 is TGTGCCAGCAGCCCTCATCCCGTCGAGCAGTACTTC.

This rearrangement joins TRBV12-3 or TRBV12-4 to TRBJ2-5, with 9 bases that match TRBD2. The CDR3 has 17 residues. V lost 3 bases and J lost 5; bases outside the gene matches: 13. CDR3 sequence: CASSLIRAGGPRETQYF. CDR3 DNA: TGTGCCAGCAGTTTGATTAGGGCGGGAGGGCCTCGGGAGACCCAGTACTTC.

The rearrangement uses TRBV7-9 and TRBJ2-7; D gene ambiguous. With 2 bases removed from V and 2 bases from J, the gap between germline ends came to 7 bases. The CDR3 is made up of 13 amino acids. Germline CDR1 is SEHNR and CDR2 is FQNEAQ (reference sequence). The CDR3 coding sequence is TGTGCCAGCAGCTTACTTGGTACCTACGAGCAGTACTTC. It translates to CASSLLGTYEQYF. The complete variable domain, with remaining parts taken from reference TRBV7-9 and TRBJ2-7, reads DTGVSQNPRHKITKRGQNVTFRCDPISEHNRLYWYRQTLGQGPEFLTYFQNEAQLEKSRLLSDRFSAERPKGSFSTLEIQRTEQGDSAMYLCASSLLGTYEQYFGPGTRLTVT.

The chain combines TRBV28 with TRBJ2-5, with D perhaps given as TRBD1 or TRBD2 (5 bases each). The CDR3 sequence is 13 residues long. Germline CDR1 and CDR2: MDHEN and SYDVKM. Trimming removed 7 bases at V and 4 bases at J, with 13 bases between. CDR3 bases: TGTGCCAGCAACCGTGGGGGTTTAGAGACCCAGTACTTC. Its protein product is CASNRGGLETQYF.